Presented here are 7 T cell receptor beta chains from one specimen sequenced in a study of T cells after yellow fever vaccination. TCRdb itself ran the 5' RACE reads through MiXCR, one entry per CDR3 protein. Of a few hundred thousand distinct CDR3 sequences in the sample, about 6.9% were seen once. This material consisted of PBMCs, taken more than 35 days after the first yellow fever vaccination. Receptors were obtained from a man aged 18 to 35 who received the YFV17D yellow fever vaccine.

This clonotype was detected only a few times. V usage is TRBV28 and J usage is TRBJ1-2; D unclear. The V and J ends lost 2 bases and 4 bases respectively, with 11 bases between them. There are 14 residues in the CDR3. Germline CDR1 reads MDHEN; CDR2 reads SYDVKM. DNA of the CDR3: TGTGCCAGCAGTTTAACGGGATCCGGCTATGGCTACACCTTC. The encoded protein is CASSLTGSGYGYTF.

This clonotype was seen at least ten times. The chain recombines TRBV20-1 with TRBJ2-7; D gene unclear. There are 12 residues in the CDR3. The V end was cut by 2 bases, the J end by 1 base, with 6 bases between. Germline loops: CDR1 DFQATT, CDR2 SNEGSKA (reference sequence). The CDR3 loop is CSARYRSYEQYV. CDR3 in DNA: TGCAGTGCTAGATACCGATCCTACGAGCAGTACGTC.

There are a few counts of this clonotype. CDR3 protein: CASRAGLAAYEQYF. The CDR3 DNA reads as TGTGCCAGCAGGGCGGGACTAGCGGCCTACGAGCAGTACTTC. The J gene is TRBJ2-7, the V gene TRBV12-3 or TRBV12-4, with 11 bases identical to TRBD2. The V segment lost 6 bases and the J segment 2 bases; nucleotides outside the gene matches: 3. This CDR3 has 14 residues.

This clonotype was picked up many times. This rearrangement joins TRBV7-2 to TRBJ2-1; no definite D call. CDR1 SGHTA and CDR2 FQGNSA come from the germline V gene. The germline V and J ends were trimmed by 5 bases and 2 bases, with 13 bases remaining between them. The CDR3 loop spans 15 amino acids. The CDR3 loop is CASSETRQPYNEQFF. In DNA, the CDR3 is TGTGCCAGCAGCGAGACACGCCAGCCCTACAATGAGCAGTTCTTC.

This clonotype was seen only a few times. This chain connects TRBV7-2 to TRBJ1-2; 8 positions match TRBD1. Looked up from germline, CDR1 is SGHTA and CDR2 is FQGNSA. Trimming cost V 4 bases and J 6 bases; bases outside gene matches: 10. The CDR3 is 15 amino acids. As DNA, the CDR3 is TGTGCCAGCAGCTCCAGGGGGCGCGGGTATCATGGCTACACCTTC. It translates to CASSSRGRGYHGYTF.

The chain links TRBV7-9 to TRBJ1-6; the match to TRBD1 covers 8 bases. Trimming took 1 base from V and 10 from J; bases not matched to a gene: 9. The CDR3 covers 16 residues. The germline gives CDR1 SEHNR, CDR2 FQNEAQ (reference sequence). The CDR3 DNA is TGTGCCAGCAGCTTAGGTTCTAGACAGGGGTACTCACCCCTCCACTTT. Translating it yields CASSLGSRQGYSPLHF.

The chain carries TRBV10-3 and TRBJ1-1, with D possibly TRBD1 on 5 matching bases. The CDR3 extends over 14 amino acids. Trimming stripped 7 bases from V and 1 base from J, with 13 bases between. CDR1 and CDR2 from the germline V gene are ENHRY and SYGVKD. The CDR3 sequence is CAIKGGGSNTEAFF. The CDR3 region has the DNA TGTGCCATCAAGGGCGGGGGATCGAACACTGAAGCTTTCTTT.